The clone carrying this T cell receptor (beta chain) came up a few times. The data were obtained in a study of PD-L1 blockade in urothelial cancer. Study context: Male sex and bladder-origin urothelial cancer characterized about 85% of the roughly 30 patients. Treatment start was followed by blood analysis at 3 weeks (second dose) and again at 6 weeks.

The length of the CDR3 is 15 residues. Germline V lookup: CDR1 SGHDN, CDR2 FVKESK. V gave up 0 bases and J gave up 5 bases, with 14 bases separating them. Repertoires were generated with immunoSEQ multiplex PCR, while TCRdb's copy carries only in-frame clones and drops some. The repertoire has about 88,000 clones, 90% to 95% of them found once; the top ten carry around a tenth. The rearrangement joins TRBV14 to TRBJ2-7, with a tentative D call TRBD1 (5 bases). This sample comprised PBMCs, obtained around atezolizumab (anti-PD-L1) treatment. The TCR originated in a man between 60 and 75 years old with urothelial cancer. The CDR3 DNA reads TGTGCCAGCAGCCAAGAGCCGAGGACACCTGACGAGCAGTACTTC. Its protein product is CASSQEPRTPDEQYF.